The 20 T cell receptor beta chains given below trace back to one sample, sequenced in a study of blood T cell repertoires in COVID-19. The assay was immunoSEQ multiplex PCR, and TCRdb's table has in-frame clones only and misses some. There are 150,000 to 200,000 clones in the sample; around 86% occur only once, and more than 7.5% lies in the top ten. The sample consisted of peripheral blood. Every receptor here comes from a man over 45 with active or convalescent COVID-19.

The chain links TRBV5-5 to TRBJ2-1; 10 bases match TRBD2. The CDR3 is made up of 15 amino acids. CDR1 is SGHKS and CDR2 is YYEKEE in the germline V gene (reference sequence). The ends lost 4 bases at V and 3 bases at J; junction bases unmatched: 4. CDR3 nucleotides: TGTGCCAGCAGCACAACTAGCGGGGTCTACAATGAGCAGTTCTTC. Amino acids: CASSTTSGVYNEQFF.

The genes are TRBV3-1 (or the pseudogene TRBV3-2) and TRBJ2-5; D not resolved. Per germline, CDR1 LGHDT and CDR2 YNNKEL (reference sequence). CDR3 size: 15 residues. Trimming left V 1 base short and J 5 bases short, with 14 bases between. The CDR3 sequence: CASSQGRVGSETQYF. The CDR3 DNA reads TGTGCCAGCAGCCAAGGTCGAGTCGGTTCGGAGACCCAGTACTTC.

The chain couples TRBV19 to TRBJ1-5; D perhaps matches TRBD1 (6 bases). CDR3 length: 14 residues. Germline assignment: CDR1 LNHDA and CDR2 SQIVND (reference sequence). V gave up 4 bases and J gave up 6 bases, with 13 bases separating them. The CDR3 DNA reads as TGTGCCAGTAGTACAACCCCCAGGGGTCAGCCCCAGCATTTT. Translating it yields CASSTTPRGQPQHF.

The V gene is TRBV29-1, the J gene TRBJ2-7, with a tentative D call TRBD2 (5 bases). CDR1 and CDR2 (germline): SQVTM, ANQGSEA. V lost 5 bases and J 2 bases, leaving 13 bases between the germline ends. This CDR3 is built from 13 residues. The CDR3 loop is CSVRANGTYEQYF. The CDR3 DNA reads as TGCAGCGTTCGTGCTAACGGGACCTACGAGCAGTACTTC.

The chain is built from TRBV3-1 (or the pseudogene TRBV3-2) and TRBJ1-5, with a weak D call TRBD1 (6 bases). This CDR3 spans 15 amino acids. Germline V gene sequence: CDR1 LGHDT, CDR2 YNNKEL (reference sequence). Trimming left V 1 base short and J 4 bases short, with 11 bases between. The CDR3, as DNA: TGTGCCAGCAGCCAAGGTGGGGGCAGGAATCAGCCCCAGCATTTT. This sequence encodes CASSQGGGRNQPQHF.

The chain joins TRBV10-3 to TRBJ1-6, with D hard to call. Trimming cost V 0 bases and J 12 bases, with 9 bases left between them. CDR3 length: 13 residues. Germline values: CDR1 ENHRY, CDR2 SYGVKD. CDR3 sequence reads: CAISESKSEPLHF. In DNA, the CDR3 is TGTGCCATCAGTGAGTCGAAGTCAGAACCCCTCCACTTT.

The chain joins TRBV29-1 to TRBJ2-3, with D possibly TRBD1 on 6 matching bases. Germline V lookup: CDR1 SQVTM, CDR2 ANQGSEA. The CDR3 consists of 14 residues. V lost 5 bases, J lost 4 bases, and 16 bases lay in between. CDR3 coding DNA: TGCAGCGTTCTTAAGCAAACAGGGTCAGATACGCAGTATTTT. Translating gives CSVLKQTGSDTQYF.

The V call is TRBV28, the J call TRBJ1-3; D remains unclear. There are 15 residues in the CDR3. The ends were cut back, 5 bases at V and 4 bases at J, with 15 bases in the middle. The germline V gene encodes CDR1 MDHEN and CDR2 SYDVKM. The CDR3, as DNA: TGTGCCAGCAGTGCCCACGAGGAATCAGGAAACACCATATATTTT. Its translation is CASSAHEESGNTIYF.

This chain uses TRBV13 with TRBJ2-2, with unresolved D. Germline CDR1 is PRHDT and CDR2 is FYEKMQ (reference sequence). The CDR3 covers 17 residues. Trimming pared 1 base from V and 5 bases from J, leaving 17 bases between. In DNA form, the CDR3 reads TGTGCCAGCAGCTTAGCCCAGGCCCCTGTTAATACCGGGGAGCTGTTTTTT. It encodes CASSLAQAPVNTGELFF.

The count of this clone is one. The J gene is TRBJ1-3, the V gene TRBV6-6; TRBD1 is a possible D gene (5 bases). V was shortened by 2 bases and J by 0 bases, with 5 bases between the two germline ends. CDR1 is MNHNY, CDR2 SVGAGI, per germline (reference sequence). The CDR3 extends over 14 amino acids. The CDR3 bases are TGTGCCAGCAGTTACGGACACTCTGGAAACACCATATATTTT. It yields the protein CASSYGHSGNTIYF.

This chain links TRBV9 with TRBJ1-2, with unresolved D. V lost 3 bases, J lost 5 bases, and 5 bases lay in between. The CDR3 totals 11 residues. Germline lookup yields CDR1 SGDLS and CDR2 YYNGEE. In DNA form, the CDR3 reads TGTGCCAGCAGCGACACGTATGGCTACACCTTC. It specifies CASSDTYGYTF.

The chain has TRBV2 and TRBJ2-7; perhaps TRBD1 as D (6 bases). Germline values: CDR1 SNHLY, CDR2 FYNNEI. Trimming stripped 6 bases from V and 0 bases from J, with 12 bases between. The CDR3 is 14 amino acids. DNA for the CDR3: TGTGCCAGCAGACAGACGACAGGCTCCTACGAGCAGTACTTC. It yields the protein CASRQTTGSYEQYF.

This clone was seen many times. The chain employs TRBV3-1 (or the pseudogene TRBV3-2) and TRBJ1-1; D remains unclear. Germline CDR1 is LGHDT and CDR2 is YNNKEL (reference sequence). V gave up 4 bases and J gave up 1 base, with 7 bases separating them. The CDR3 spans 13 residues. The CDR3 loop reads CASSPSGNTEAFF. The CDR3 bases are TGTGCCAGCAGCCCCTCAGGGAACACTGAAGCTTTCTTT.

V is TRBV27 and J is TRBJ2-3; 8 nucleotides agree with TRBD2. The V gene end was trimmed by 3 bases and the J gene end by 1 base; junction bases not matched to a gene: 6. Germline V lookup: CDR1 MNHEY, CDR2 SMNVEV (reference sequence). The CDR3 is 16 residues long. CDR3 loop: CASSLRRAGGTDTQYF. Here the CDR3 DNA reads TGTGCCAGCAGTTTGAGGCGAGCGGGGGGCACAGATACGCAGTATTTT.

The chain uses TRBV5-1 and TRBJ2-3; perhaps TRBD1 as D (6 bases). The CDR3 is made up of 14 amino acids. V was shortened by 0 bases and J by 1 base, with 6 bases between the two germline ends. Germline-derived CDR1 and CDR2 are SGHRS and YFSETQ. CDR3 amino acids: CASSLDRGTDTQYF. DNA for the CDR3: TGCGCCAGCAGCTTGGACAGGGGCACAGATACGCAGTATTTT.

This clone was counted only a few times. The chain has TRBV29-1 and TRBJ1-6; a weak D match, TRBD1 (6 bases). V lost 5 bases to trimming and J lost 9 bases, with 20 bases between them. The CDR3 contains 15 residues. CDR1 and CDR2 (germline): SQVTM, ANQGSEA. CDR3: CSVQALQGSGSPLHF. CDR3 sequence (DNA): TGCAGCGTTCAGGCGCTGCAGGGGAGTGGTTCACCCCTCCACTTT. The whole variable domain, filled in from reference TRBV29-1 and TRBJ1-6, reads SAVISQKPSRDICQRGTSLTIQCQVDSQVTMMFWYRQQPGQSLTLIATANQGSEATYESGFVIDKFPISRPNLTFSTLTVSNMSPEDSSIYLCSVQALQGSGSPLHFGNGTRLTVT.

V is TRBV11-2 and J is TRBJ1-2; 8 positions match TRBD1. Trimming removed 2 bases from V and 12 bases from J; junction bases left unmatched: 8. This CDR3 comprises 13 residues. Germline V gene data show CDR1 as SGHAT and CDR2 as FQNNGV. CDR3 amino acids: CASSLNGQGTNTF. The CDR3 bases are TGTGCCAGCAGCTTAAATGGACAGGGTACCAACACCTTC. The full variable domain, with the rest looked up from reference TRBV11-2 and TRBJ1-2, is EAGVAQSPRYKIIEKRQSVAFWCNPISGHATLYWYQQILGQGPKLLIQFQNNGVVDDSQLPKDRFSAERLKGVDSTLKIQPAKLEDSAVYLCASSLNGQGTNTFGSGTRLTVV.

V is TRBV30 and J is TRBJ2-7, with D possibly TRBD1 on 6 matching bases. The CDR3 consists of 13 residues. Between the trimmed V and J ends, which lost 7 bases and 1 base, there was a span of 14 bases. Germline-derived CDR1 and CDR2 are GTSNPN and SVGIG (reference sequence). In DNA form, the CDR3 reads TGTGCCTCGCTGGGGGCGTCATCCTACGAGCAGTACTTC. Translating it yields CASLGASSYEQYF.

This clone appeared once. The gene calls are TRBV2 and TRBJ1-1, with TRBD1 matching 10 bases. The CDR3 has 14 residues. V lost 8 bases, J lost 4 bases, and 7 bases stayed unmatched. The germline V gene encodes CDR1 SNHLY and CDR2 FYNNEI. The CDR3 protein is CASSDRGLGTEAFF. CDR3 DNA sequence: TGTGCCAGCTCAGACAGGGGGCTGGGCACTGAAGCTTTCTTT. Supplemented by reference TRBV2 and TRBJ1-1, the full variable domain reads EPEVTQTPSHQVTQMGQEVILRCVPISNHLYFYWYRQILGQKVEFLVSFYNNEISEKSEIFDDQFSVERPDGSNFTLKIRSTKLEDSAMYFCASSDRGLGTEAFFGQGTRLTVV.

J is TRBJ2-5 and V is TRBV6-5; 7 bases fit TRBD1. Trimming took 8 bases from V and 1 from J; bases not matched to a gene: 4. The CDR3 length is 13 residues. Per the germline V gene, CDR1 is MNHEY and CDR2 is SVGAGI. This CDR3 is CASRDSLQETQYF. Here the CDR3 DNA reads TGTGCCAGCCGGGACAGTCTCCAAGAGACCCAGTACTTC.